Listed below are T cell receptor beta chains from one sample, sequenced in a study of blood T cell repertoires in COVID-19. Generated by immunoSEQ multiplex PCR, the TCRdb table keeps only in-frame clones and is missing some. Altogether some 240,000 clones are present, 75% to 90% being singletons, with the ten largest covering around 3%. Sequenced material: PBMCs or T cells enriched from blood (not recorded which). These receptors came from a woman in her 40s who had been exposed to COVID-19. CDR3s include the opening cysteine and the closing phenylalanine or tryptophan. A D gene is named only where the DNA matches it firmly. Rows may omit the clone size; those that give it use once, few, many or a size class.

abundance: .
j_gene: TRBJ1-5
v_gene: TRBV6-5
d_gene: .
CDR3aa: CASRLEGSNQPQHF
CDR3nt: TGTGCCAGCCGTTTGGAGGGGAGCAATCAGCCCCAGCATTTT

abundance: .
j_gene: TRBJ1-4
v_gene: TRBV25-1
d_gene: .
CDR3aa: CASSAVVGEKLFF
CDR3nt: TGTGCCAGCAGTGCGGTGGTTGGTGAAAAACTGTTTTTT

abundance: .
j_gene: TRBJ1-5
v_gene: TRBV4-3
d_gene: .
CDR3aa: CASSQEAEARVRQPQHF
CDR3nt: TGCGCCAGCAGCCAAGAGGCCGAAGCGAGGGTCCGGCAGCCCCAGCATTTT

abundance: .
j_gene: TRBJ2-1
v_gene: TRBV4-3
d_gene: TRBD2
CDR3aa: CASSQVGSGRTGNEQFF
CDR3nt: TGCGCCAGCAGCCAAGTCGGTAGCGGGAGAACGGGGAATGAGCAGTTCTTC

abundance: .
j_gene: TRBJ1-2
v_gene: TRBV5-4
d_gene: .
CDR3aa: CASSFWESYGYTF
CDR3nt: TGTGCCAGCAGCTTTTGGGAGAGCTATGGCTACACCTTC

abundance: .
j_gene: TRBJ2-4
v_gene: TRBV9
d_gene: TRBD1
CDR3aa: CASSVGQGGFKNIQYF
CDR3nt: TGTGCCAGCAGCGTCGGACAGGGGGGTTTCAAAAACATTCAGTACTTC

abundance: .
j_gene: TRBJ2-7
v_gene: TRBV7-2
d_gene: .
CDR3aa: CASSLTGYYEQYF
CDR3nt: TGTGCCAGCAGCTTAACGGGGTACTACGAGCAGTACTTC

abundance: few
j_gene: TRBJ2-3
v_gene: TRBV7-3
d_gene: .
CDR3aa: CASSSHPDTQYF
CDR3nt: TGTGCCAGCAGCTCACACCCAGATACGCAGTATTTT

abundance: .
j_gene: TRBJ2-2
v_gene: TRBV6-4
d_gene: TRBD2
CDR3aa: CASSDSAGVGELFF
CDR3nt: TGTGCCAGCAGTGACTCGGCGGGAGTGGGGGAGCTGTTTTTT

abundance: .
j_gene: TRBJ1-5
v_gene: TRBV7-2
d_gene: .
CDR3aa: CASSREPLRYSNQPQHF
CDR3nt: TGTGCCAGCAGCCGCGAGCCTTTACGATATAGCAATCAGCCCCAGCATTTT

abundance: .
j_gene: TRBJ2-2
v_gene: TRBV13
d_gene: .
CDR3aa: CASSRNNGRITGELFF
CDR3nt: TGTGCCAGCAGCAGAAATAACGGGAGAATCACCGGGGAGCTGTTTTTT

abundance: once
j_gene: TRBJ2-5
v_gene: TRBV7-9
d_gene: TRBD2
CDR3aa: CASSAGLAAGWAQYF
CDR3nt: TGTGCCAGCAGCGCCGGACTAGCGGCCGGCTGGGCCCAGTACTTC

abundance: once
j_gene: TRBJ2-2
v_gene: TRBV7-2
d_gene: TRBD1
CDR3aa: CASSLVDRGWGGELFF
CDR3nt: TGTGCCAGCAGCTTAGTGGACAGGGGGTGGGGCGGGGAGCTGTTTTTT

abundance: once
j_gene: TRBJ1-5
v_gene: TRBV7-2
d_gene: .
CDR3aa: CASSSPRGSGQPQHF
CDR3nt: TGTGCCAGCAGCTCCCCACGAGGATCGGGACAGCCCCAGCATTTT